One sample yielded the 29 T cell receptor beta chains listed below, sequenced in a study of control samples from healthy donors and cancer patients. Using immunoSEQ multiplex PCR, the repertoire was profiled, and TCRdb retains in-frame clones only, with some absent. The table includes over 90,000 clones, about 91% detected once. Material: blood. The source of these receptors is a woman aged 18-29 years in good health.

The V call is TRBV9, the J call TRBJ1-1; tentative D call: TRBD1 (5 bases). The CDR3 totals 15 residues. The V and J ends lost 0 bases and 1 base respectively, with 10 bases between them. CDR1 is SGDLS, CDR2 YYNGEE, per germline. CDR3: CASSVVPQGNTEAFF. The CDR3 region has the DNA TGTGCCAGCAGCGTAGTTCCCCAGGGGAACACTGAAGCTTTCTTT.

The table lists this clone with a count of one. The chain uses TRBV3-1 (or the pseudogene TRBV3-2) and TRBJ2-5; TRBD2 aligns across 11 bases. This CDR3 contains 15 residues. CDR1 and CDR2 (germline): LGHDT, YNNKEL (reference sequence). V gave up 4 bases and J gave up 5 bases; unmatched junction bases: 6. The CDR3 sequence is CASSLLAGGSETQYF. CDR3 DNA sequence: TGTGCCAGCAGCCTTTTAGCGGGGGGGTCGGAGACCCAGTACTTC.

This clone was observed a handful of times. Written as DNA, the CDR3 is TGCGCCAGCAGCCAAGGGAGGAGGGATAGAGCTAATGAAAAACTGTTTTTT. Translated: CASSQGRRDRANEKLFF. The chain recombines TRBV4-1 with TRBJ1-4; unclear D gene. There are 17 residues in the CDR3. Germline V gene lookup returns CDR1 MGHRA and CDR2 YSYEKL. The V end was cut by 1 base, the J end by 3 bases, with 15 bases between.

The chain joins TRBV27 to TRBJ1-6, with 7 positions matching TRBD1. Unmatched junction bases numbered 11, after V lost 3 bases and J lost 6 bases. This CDR3 has 17 amino acids. Per the germline V gene, CDR1 is MNHEY and CDR2 is SMNVEV (reference sequence). The CDR3 loop reads CASSFGQAGGSNSPLHF. CDR3 in DNA: TGTGCCAGCAGTTTCGGACAGGCTGGGGGCTCTAATTCACCCCTCCACTTT.

The rearrangement uses TRBV5-8 and TRBJ1-5, with TRBD1 matching 9 bases. The CDR3 totals 17 residues. Germline lookup yields CDR1 SGHTS and CDR2 YDEGEE. Losses at the gene ends were 4 bases for V and 4 bases for J; bases not matched to a gene: 12. CDR3: CASSMGQGLQGNQPQHF. CDR3 nucleotide sequence: TGTGCCAGCAGCATGGGACAGGGATTACAGGGGAATCAGCCCCAGCATTTT.

A word on this clone: An end of the junction does not agree with germline; a read error may underlie this. V usage is TRBV7-7 and J usage is TRBJ2-5, with D unresolved. Germline V CDR1 and CDR2: SSHAT, FNYEAQ (reference sequence). This CDR3 region has 15 residues. The CDR3 is CASSLVGSPQETQYF. In DNA form, the CDR3 reads TGTGCTAGCAGCTTAGTGGGCAGCCCTCAAGAGACCCAGTACTTC.

The chain links TRBV24-1 to TRBJ1-1, with no clear D. The CDR3 length is 14 residues. Germline V lookup: CDR1 KGHDR, CDR2 SFDVKD. V was trimmed by 4 bases and J by 1 base, leaving 9 bases between them. DNA for the CDR3: TGTGCCACCAGTGACACCGGACGGAACACTGAAGCTTTCTTT. This codes for CATSDTGRNTEAFF.

Only one count was recorded for this clone. Distinct nucleotide sequences in the sample also encode this CDR3. The chain couples TRBV10-3 to TRBJ2-2; weak D call: TRBD2 (5 bases). In germline, CDR1 is ENHRY, CDR2 SYGVKD. The V end lost 1 base, the J end lost 7 bases, and 10 bases lay between the germline ends. The CDR3 has 14 residues. The CDR3 coding sequence is TGTGCCATCAGTGAGTGGGAGCCTGGCGGGGAGCTGTTTTTT. It specifies CAISEWEPGGELFF.

This clone was seen once. The chain carries TRBV5-6 and TRBJ2-1; no firm D call. The CDR3 runs 15 residues. Germline-derived CDR1 and CDR2 are SGHDT and YYEEEE. V lost 0 bases, J lost 8 bases, and 15 bases lay in between. This CDR3 reads CASSLVGSSVDEQFF. CDR3 DNA sequence: TGTGCCAGCAGCTTGGTGGGTAGCAGTGTCGATGAGCAGTTCTTC. Together with reference TRBV5-6 and TRBJ2-1, the CDR3 gives the full variable domain: DAGVTQSPTHLIKTRGQQVTLRCSPKSGHDTVSWYQQALGQGPQFIFQYYEEEERQRGNFPDRFSGHQFPNYSSELNVNALLLGDSALYLCASSLVGSSVDEQFFGPGTRLTVL.

The chain uses TRBV13 and TRBJ2-7; 10 positions match TRBD2. The CDR3 spans 16 residues. The V gene end was trimmed by 2 bases and the J gene end by 1 base; junction bases not matched to a gene: 5. Germline lookup yields CDR1 PRHDT and CDR2 FYEKMQ (reference sequence). CDR3 bases: TGTGCCAGCAGCTTAATGGAGACTAGCGGGTCCTACGAGCAGTACTTC. Translation gives CASSLMETSGSYEQYF.

V gene TRBV28 combines with J gene TRBJ1-2; perhaps TRBD1 as D (5 bases). From germline, CDR1 is MDHEN and CDR2 SYDVKM. The length of the CDR3 is 14 residues. V lost 1 base, J lost 4 bases, and 10 bases lay in between. This CDR3 reads CASSLSRQSYGYTF. The CDR3, as DNA: TGTGCCAGCAGTTTATCGAGACAGAGCTATGGCTACACCTTC.

The chain joins TRBV27 to TRBJ2-4; TRBD2 matches at 9 bases. The CDR3 is 15 residues long. CDR1 and CDR2 from the germline V gene are MNHEY and SMNVEV (reference sequence). V trimming: 6 bases; J trimming: 8 bases; junction bases outside the gene matches: 11. The CDR3 DNA reads as TGTGCCAGCAGCTTGCTTAGCGGGAGCGGTGACATTCAGTACTTC. Protein: CASSLLSGSGDIQYF.

The CDR3 nucleotides read TGCAGCGTTGTCCCACAGGGGCACGGGCATGAAGCTTTCTTT. Translated, it gives CSVVPQGHGHEAFF. The chain uses TRBV29-1 and TRBJ1-1; 7 bases agree with TRBD1. V lost 4 bases and J lost 7; bases outside the gene matches: 12. Germline lookup yields CDR1 SQVTM and CDR2 ANQGSEA. The CDR3 contains 14 residues.

The rearrangement joins TRBV6-5 to TRBJ1-1; 8 positions agree with TRBD1. Germline assignment: CDR1 MNHEY and CDR2 SVGAGI. Trimming at V came to 9 bases and at J to 1 base, leaving 4 bases not matched to a gene. The CDR3 has 13 residues. The CDR3 DNA is TGTGCCAGGGGGGGACAGGAGAACACTGAAGCTTTCTTT. Translating gives CARGGQENTEAFF.

The chain is built from TRBV5-6 and TRBJ1-5; D is possibly TRBD1 (5 bases). The V and J ends lost 1 base and 7 bases respectively, with 12 bases between them. This CDR3 has 14 residues. The germline V gene encodes CDR1 SGHDT and CDR2 YYEEEE. DNA for the CDR3: TGTGCCAGCAGCTTGAGGGGTTCAGCCCAGCCCCAGCATTTT. As protein: CASSLRGSAQPQHF.

The chain employs TRBV3-1 (or the pseudogene TRBV3-2) and TRBJ1-4; D call uncertain. Between the trimmed V and J ends, which lost 2 bases and 7 bases, there was a span of 8 bases. The CDR3 is made up of 13 amino acids. In germline, CDR1 is LGHDT, CDR2 YNNKEL (reference sequence). CDR3 bases: TGTGCCAGCAGCCAAATGGGAAGTGAAAAACTGTTTTTT. This codes for CASSQMGSEKLFF.

The chain carries TRBV6-6 and TRBJ2-3; possible D gene TRBD2, 5 bases. V was trimmed by 6 bases and J by 5 bases, leaving 21 bases between them. Germline V gene data show CDR1 as MNHNY and CDR2 as SVGAGI (reference sequence). This CDR3 has 16 residues. The chain's CDR3 is CASSLPLLNGEDTQYF. The CDR3 DNA reads TGTGCCAGCAGCCTCCCCCTTCTTAACGGGGAAGATACGCAGTATTTT.

J is TRBJ2-1 and V is TRBV7-9; a weak D match, TRBD1 (6 bases). Germline V gene data show CDR1 as SEHNR and CDR2 as FQNEAQ (reference sequence). This CDR3 comprises 13 residues. The V end lost 5 bases, the J end lost 8 bases, and 13 bases lay between the germline ends. CDR3 sequence: CASSRYREHEQFF. The CDR3 DNA follows: TGTGCCAGCAGCCGCTACAGGGAACATGAGCAGTTCTTC.

The chain employs TRBV24-1 and TRBJ1-1, with unresolved D. The CDR3 runs 15 residues. The germline gives CDR1 KGHDR, CDR2 SFDVKD. V lost 6 bases, J lost 0 bases, and 13 bases lay in between. CDR3 region: CATSSPPRMNTEAFF. The CDR3 DNA is TGTGCCACCAGTTCCCCTCCGAGAATGAACACTGAAGCTTTCTTT.

The chain carries TRBV2 and TRBJ1-1; tentative D call: TRBD1 (5 bases). Germline V gene data show CDR1 as SNHLY and CDR2 as FYNNEI. V lost 4 bases and J 8 bases, leaving 5 bases between the germline ends. The CDR3 has 10 residues. For the CDR3, the DNA is TGTGCCAGCAGTGGGACAGAAGCTTTCTTT. It is translated as CASSGTEAFF. The full variable domain, with the rest looked up from reference TRBV2 and TRBJ1-1, is EPEVTQTPSHQVTQMGQEVILRCVPISNHLYFYWYRQILGQKVEFLVSFYNNEISEKSEIFDDQFSVERPDGSNFTLKIRSTKLEDSAMYFCASSGTEAFFGQGTRLTVV.

This clone was counted between two and nine times. The J gene is TRBJ1-2, the V gene TRBV29-1; D unresolved. Germline V gene data show CDR1 as SQVTM and CDR2 as ANQGSEA. The V end lost 4 bases, the J end lost 2 bases, and 8 bases lay between the germline ends. The CDR3 length is 12 residues. CDR3 nucleotides: TGCAGCGTTGCTATGGGGAACTATGGCTACACCTTC. It is translated as CSVAMGNYGYTF.

V and J are TRBV24-1 and TRBJ2-1; D is possibly TRBD1 (6 bases). The CDR3 contains 18 residues. Germline CDR1 and CDR2: KGHDR and SFDVKD. The V and J ends lost 2 bases and 0 bases respectively, with 16 bases between them. CDR3 DNA sequence: TGTGCCACCAGTGATTGGGATGCCGGGACAAGCTCCTACAATGAGCAGTTCTTC. It is translated as CATSDWDAGTSSYNEQFF.

This chain joins TRBV28 and TRBJ2-6, with TRBD1 matching 10 bases. This CDR3 has 22 residues. V trimming: 3 bases; J trimming: 1 base; junction bases outside the gene matches: 18. Germline CDR1 is MDHEN and CDR2 is SYDVKM. This chain's CDR3 is CASSFSRFWGRTGGSGANVLTF. The CDR3 nucleotides read TGTGCCAGCAGTTTTAGTCGCTTTTGGGGACGGACAGGGGGTTCTGGGGCCAACGTCCTGACTTTC.

The chain employs TRBV29-1 and TRBJ1-1; D is uncertain. CDR3 length equals 12 residues. V was pared by 3 bases and J by 0 bases, with 5 bases between. The germline gives CDR1 SQVTM, CDR2 ANQGSEA. CDR3 sequence (DNA): TGCAGCGTTGAGGGTTTGAACACTGAAGCTTTCTTT. Translation gives CSVEGLNTEAFF.

There are a few counts of this clone. The J gene is TRBJ1-5, the V gene TRBV7-9, with a possible D match to TRBD1 (6 bases). The CDR3 spans 14 residues. The ends were cut back, 0 bases at V and 4 bases at J, with 7 bases in the middle. Germline V gene data show CDR1 as SEHNR and CDR2 as FQNEAQ (reference sequence). The CDR3 here is CASSLADSNQPQHF. The CDR3 DNA sequence: TGTGCCAGCAGCTTAGCGGACAGTAATCAGCCCCAGCATTTT.

The chain combines TRBV19 with TRBJ1-6, with D hard to call. The CDR3 runs 13 residues. The V end lost 7 bases, the J end lost 10 bases, and 14 bases lay between the germline ends. CDR1 and CDR2 (germline): LNHDA, SQIVND (reference sequence). The CDR3 here is CASNDMLLSPLHF. CDR3 DNA sequence: TGTGCCAGTAATGACATGTTGCTGTCACCCCTCCACTTT.

The V and J genes are TRBV20-1 and TRBJ1-5; D not resolved. CDR1 is DFQATT and CDR2 is SNEGSKA in the germline V gene (reference sequence). V lost 3 bases to trimming and J lost 3 bases, with 12 bases between them. The CDR3 spans 14 residues. CDR3 DNA: TGCAGTGCTAGTATCTCAGTCACCAATCAGCCCCAGCATTTT. Protein product: CSASISVTNQPQHF.

The J gene is TRBJ2-1, the V gene TRBV5-5; D is uncertain. The CDR3 has 14 residues. CDR1 SGHKS and CDR2 YYEKEE come from the germline V gene (reference sequence). The germline V and J ends were trimmed by 1 base and 6 bases, with 11 bases remaining between them. CDR3 nucleotide sequence: TGTGCCAGCAGCTTGCGGCCAGTACTCAATGAGCAGTTCTTC. Translating it yields CASSLRPVLNEQFF.

The gene calls are TRBV28 and TRBJ1-1, with 10 nucleotides matching TRBD1. This CDR3 spans 19 amino acids. V shed 3 bases and J 2 bases; nucleotides not matched to a gene: 15. Looked up from germline, CDR1 is MDHEN and CDR2 is SYDVKM. The CDR3 reads CASSFTLHWTGGENTEAFF. DNA for the CDR3: TGTGCCAGCAGTTTTACTTTACACTGGACAGGGGGGGAAAACACTGAAGCTTTCTTT.